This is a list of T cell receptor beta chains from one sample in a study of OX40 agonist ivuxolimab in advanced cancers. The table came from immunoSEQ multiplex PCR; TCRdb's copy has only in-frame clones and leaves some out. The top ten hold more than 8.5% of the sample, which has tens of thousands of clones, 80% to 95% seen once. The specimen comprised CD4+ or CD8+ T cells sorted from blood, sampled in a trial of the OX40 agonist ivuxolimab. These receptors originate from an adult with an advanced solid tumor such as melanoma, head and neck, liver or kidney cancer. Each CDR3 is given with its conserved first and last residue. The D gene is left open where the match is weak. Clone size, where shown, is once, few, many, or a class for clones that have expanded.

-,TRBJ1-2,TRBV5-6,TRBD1,CASSIGQATYGYTF,TGTGCCAGCAGCATAGGACAGGCAACCTATGGCTACACCTTC
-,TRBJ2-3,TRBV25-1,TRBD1,CASRHTGGAADTQYF,TGTGCCAGCAGACATACAGGGGGCGCGGCAGATACGCAGTATTTT
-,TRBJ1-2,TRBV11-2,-,CASSYGTAGYGYTF,TGTGCCAGCAGTTACGGGACCGCAGGCTATGGCTACACCTTC
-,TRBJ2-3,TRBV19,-,CASSMKLNTDTQYF,TGTGCCAGTAGTATGAAACTGAACACAGATACGCAGTATTTT
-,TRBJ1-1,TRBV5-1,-,CASSLGQGAFF,TGCGCCAGCAGCTTGGGGCAGGGGGCTTTCTTT
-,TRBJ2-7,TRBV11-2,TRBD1,CASSLGTGPYEQYF,TGTGCCAGCAGCCTCGGGACAGGGCCCTACGAGCAGTACTTC
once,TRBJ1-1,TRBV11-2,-,CASSQGWGTEAFF,TGTGCCAGCAGCCAGGGGTGGGGCACTGAAGCTTTCTTT
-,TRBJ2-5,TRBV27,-,CASSLWAGTETQYF,TGTGCCAGCAGTTTATGGGCAGGGACGGAGACCCAGTACTTC
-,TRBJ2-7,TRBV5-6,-,CASSLGLVGVWEQYF,TGTGCCAGCAGCTTGGGTCTAGTAGGTGTTTGGGAGCAGTACTTC
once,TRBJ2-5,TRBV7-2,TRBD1,CASSPGTGLSRETQYF,TGTGCCAGCAGCCCGGGGACAGGGCTCTCCAGGGAGACCCAGTACTTC
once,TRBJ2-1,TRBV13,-,CASSLGSTYNEQFF,TGTGCCAGCAGCTTAGGGTCGACCTACAATGAGCAGTTCTTC
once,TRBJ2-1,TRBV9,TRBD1,CASSVAPGQQIYNEQFF,TGTGCCAGCAGCGTAGCTCCGGGACAGCAAATTTACAATGAGCAGTTCTTC
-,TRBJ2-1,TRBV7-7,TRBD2,CASSYSSGTSSYNEQFF,TGTGCTAGCAGCTATTCTAGCGGGACGAGCTCCTACAATGAGCAGTTCTTC
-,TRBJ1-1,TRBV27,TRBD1,CASSFIRTGFIEAFF,TGTGCCAGCAGTTTTATCAGGACAGGGTTTATTGAAGCTTTCTTT
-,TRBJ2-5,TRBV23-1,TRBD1,CATWDRETQYF,TGCGCCACGTGGGACAGAGAGACCCAGTACTTC
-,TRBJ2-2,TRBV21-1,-,CASSKASGQDPGELFF,TGTGCCAGCAGCAAAGCCTCGGGACAGGACCCCGGGGAGCTGTTTTTT
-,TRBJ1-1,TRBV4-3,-,CASSQDQVELNTEAFF,TGCGCCAGCAGCCAAGATCAGGTGGAATTGAACACTGAAGCTTTCTTT
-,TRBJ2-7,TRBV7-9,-,CASSGQPGFYEQYF,TGTGCCAGCAGTGGACAGCCCGGATTCTACGAGCAGTACTTC
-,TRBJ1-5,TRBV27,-,CASSLTGHLINQPQHF,TGTGCCAGCAGTCTTACGGGACACCTGATCAATCAGCCCCAGCATTTT
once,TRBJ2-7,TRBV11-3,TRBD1,CASSSWTGSEQYF,TGTGCCAGCAGCTCCTGGACAGGGTCCGAGCAGTACTTC